The next 5 T cell receptor beta chains were all read from a single sample in a study of vaccination and CD4 T cells after COVID-19 (dated by TCRdb to between 2022 and 2023). Read against the paper, the sample's treatment or condition label means: approximately 11-day PBMC culture with coronavirus spike peptide pools or control peptides (ViraFEST assay). The receptor library was made with PCR. Sequencing used an Illumina iSeq 100. DNA from cultured CD4+ T cells was subjected to TCR sequencing with the Oncomine TCR Beta short-read assay at the Johns Hopkins FTIC core. TCRdb passed the public sequencing reads through fastp at Q25 and MiXCR, retaining productive beta sequences. CDR3 protein duplicates are merged, each entry listing the most common genes and DNA. The sample table shows about 11,000 distinct CDR3 sequences, and more than 50% are seen once. Jointly, the top ten make up around 9.9% of the sample.

No cognate antigen is known for these TCRs. Sequencing used CD4+ T cells from blood, cultured in vitro. These receptor sequences come from a human donor who had recovered from COVID-19.

The V and J genes are TRBV5-1 and TRBJ2-3; a weak D match, TRBD1 (7 bases). The CDR3 contains 15 residues. Germline V CDR1 and CDR2: SGHRS, YFSETQ. Trimming took off 1 base at V and 3 bases at J, with 12 bases between the two ends. The CDR3 DNA reads as TGCGCCAGCAGCTTGCTATCAGGGGGGACAGATACGCAGTATTTT. This gives the protein CASSLLSGGTDTQYF.

This clonotype was observed a handful of times. The rearrangement joins TRBV5-6 to TRBJ1-6, with D possibly TRBD1 on 5 matching bases. The CDR3 is made up of 17 amino acids. V lost 1 base and J 10 bases, leaving 21 bases between the germline ends. CDR1 SGHDT and CDR2 YYEEEE come from the germline V gene. The CDR3 spells CASSLRWYPAGSSPLHF. In nucleotides, the CDR3 is TGTGCCAGCAGCTTGAGATGGTACCCCGCAGGGAGCTCACCCCTCCACTTT.

The chain carries TRBV28 and TRBJ2-7, with 7 bases fitting TRBD2. Losses at the gene ends were 1 base for V and 3 bases for J; bases not matched to a gene: 18. The germline V gene has CDR1 MDHEN and CDR2 SYDVKM. This CDR3 region has 19 residues. The CDR3 is CASSLFLAVDVWVNYEQYF. CDR3 DNA sequence: TGTGCCAGCAGTTTATTTCTAGCGGTAGACGTTTGGGTCAACTACGAGCAGTACTTC.

This clonotype is medium-sized. The V gene is TRBV7-2, the J gene TRBJ2-3, with D perhaps matching TRBD2 (5 bases). The length of the CDR3 is 13 residues. CDR1 is SGHTA, CDR2 FQGNSA, per germline. V gave up 4 bases and J gave up 2 bases, with 7 bases separating them. In nucleotides, the CDR3 is TGTGCCAGCAGCTCCGACTACACAGATACGCAGTATTTT. Translation gives CASSSDYTDTQYF.

This clonotype was seen more than once but under ten times. The genes are TRBV7-2 and TRBJ2-2; 11 nucleotides line up with TRBD2. V lost 2 bases to trimming and J lost 1 base; unmatched junction nucleotides: 6. CDR3 length: 18 amino acids. Germline CDR1 and CDR2: SGHTA and FQGNSA. Here the CDR3 DNA reads TGTGCCAGCAGCTTAAGGGTAGCGGGAGGGCTGAACACCGGGGAGCTGTTTTTT. Translated: CASSLRVAGGLNTGELFF.